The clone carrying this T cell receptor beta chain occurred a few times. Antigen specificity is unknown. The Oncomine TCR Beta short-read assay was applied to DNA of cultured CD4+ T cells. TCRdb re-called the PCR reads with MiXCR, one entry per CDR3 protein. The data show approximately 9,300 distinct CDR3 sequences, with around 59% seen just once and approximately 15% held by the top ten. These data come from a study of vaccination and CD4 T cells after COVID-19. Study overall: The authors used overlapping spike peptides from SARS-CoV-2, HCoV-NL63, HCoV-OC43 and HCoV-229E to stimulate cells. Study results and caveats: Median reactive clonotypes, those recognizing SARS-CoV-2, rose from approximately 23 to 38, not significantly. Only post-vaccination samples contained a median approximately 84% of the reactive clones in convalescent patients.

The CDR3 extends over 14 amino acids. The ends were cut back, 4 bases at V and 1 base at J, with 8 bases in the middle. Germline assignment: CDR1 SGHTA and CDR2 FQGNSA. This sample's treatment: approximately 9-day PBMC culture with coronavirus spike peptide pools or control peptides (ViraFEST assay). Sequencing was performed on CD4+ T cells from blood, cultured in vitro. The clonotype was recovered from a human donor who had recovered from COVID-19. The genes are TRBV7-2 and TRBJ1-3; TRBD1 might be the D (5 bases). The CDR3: CASSSGFSGNTIYF. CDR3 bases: TGTGCCAGCAGCTCAGGGTTTTCTGGAAACACCATATATTTT.